This T cell receptor beta chain appears in the sequencing data of a study of OX40 agonist ivuxolimab in advanced cancers. Some clones are missing from TCRdb's copy, which holds only in-frame ones; the method was immunoSEQ multiplex PCR. The data show roughly 110,000 clones, approximately 90% seen once. V lost 0 bases to trimming and J lost 7 bases, with 12 bases between them. CDR1 is MNHEY, CDR2 SVGAGI, per germline. CDR3 length: 14 residues. Autoimmune disease history or systemic immunosuppression led to patients being barred. Material: CD4+ or CD8+ T cells sorted from blood, obtained in a trial of the OX40 agonist ivuxolimab. The chain combines TRBV6-5 with TRBJ1-2; D unresolved. The sequence derives from an adult with an advanced solid tumor such as melanoma, head and neck, liver or kidney cancer. The CDR3 DNA follows: TGTGCCAGCAGTTACTCGGAGCGGCCGGGTGGCTACACCTTC. As protein: CASSYSERPGGYTF.